The subject of this entry is one T cell receptor beta chain. Nashville, Tennessee was home to all donors, each a Caucasian adult. Sequencing used immunoSEQ multiplex PCR; TCRdb keeps in-frame clones, though not all of them. The sample has 550,000 to 850,000 clones; around 77% are singletons. This record comes from a study of shared clonotypes between healthy human individuals. V was clipped by 0 bases and J by 2 bases; unmatched bases: 6. CDR3 size: 16 residues. Germline V gene sequence: CDR1 SGHRS, CDR2 YFSETQ. The sample was memory CD4+ T cells sorted from blood. The subset: CD45RA-negative fraction. This clonotype was obtained from a woman aged 30 to 39 in good health. The chain combines TRBV5-1 with TRBJ2-3; 7 bases map to TRBD1. The CDR3 DNA reads as TGCGCCAGCAGCTTGGCCCGGGACAGTCTCACAGATACGCAGTATTTT. Its translation: CASSLARDSLTDTQYF.